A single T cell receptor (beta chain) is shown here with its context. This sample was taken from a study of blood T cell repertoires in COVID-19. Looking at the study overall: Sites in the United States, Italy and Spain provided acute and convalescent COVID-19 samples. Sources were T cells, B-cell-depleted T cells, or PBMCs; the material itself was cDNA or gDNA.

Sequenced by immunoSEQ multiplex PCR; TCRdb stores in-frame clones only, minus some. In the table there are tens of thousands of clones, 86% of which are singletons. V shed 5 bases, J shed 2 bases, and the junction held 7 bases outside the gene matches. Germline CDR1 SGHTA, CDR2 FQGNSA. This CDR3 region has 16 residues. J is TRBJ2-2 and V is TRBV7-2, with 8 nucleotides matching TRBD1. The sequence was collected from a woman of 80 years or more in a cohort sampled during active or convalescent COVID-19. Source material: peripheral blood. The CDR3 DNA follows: TGTGCCAGCAGCCATAGGACAGGGCTAAACACCGGGGAGCTGTTTTTT. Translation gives CASSHRTGLNTGELFF.